The source of this T cell receptor (beta chain) is a study of blood T cells in healthy people across ages. Points from the study as a whole: PBMCs left unsorted prevented a conclusive naive versus antigen-experienced comparison. Per million T cells, the diversity of TCR beta decreased roughly linearly as age advanced.

Worth noting for this clonotype: Its specificity is unknown.

PCR was performed a second time for roughly 7 to 11 cycles using a sample-barcoded 5' primer and a J-beta primer mix. TCRdb reprocessed the 5' RACE reads with MiXCR, giving one entry per CDR3 protein. The data contain 380,000 or so distinct CDR3 sequences, roughly half of them singletons. The CDR3 extends over 13 amino acids. V lost 5 bases and J 7 bases, leaving 14 bases between the germline ends. Germline V gives CDR1 SGHTA, CDR2 FQGNSA. The study drew donors from healthy Caucasian individuals in Russia aged about 6 to 100. This receptor was taken from a man aged 60 to 69 in good health. Sequenced material: blood. The V call is TRBV7-2, the J call TRBJ2-5; D is unclear. CDR3: CASSPTPRRTQYF. The CDR3 DNA reads TGTGCCAGCAGCCCTACACCCAGACGGACCCAGTACTTC.